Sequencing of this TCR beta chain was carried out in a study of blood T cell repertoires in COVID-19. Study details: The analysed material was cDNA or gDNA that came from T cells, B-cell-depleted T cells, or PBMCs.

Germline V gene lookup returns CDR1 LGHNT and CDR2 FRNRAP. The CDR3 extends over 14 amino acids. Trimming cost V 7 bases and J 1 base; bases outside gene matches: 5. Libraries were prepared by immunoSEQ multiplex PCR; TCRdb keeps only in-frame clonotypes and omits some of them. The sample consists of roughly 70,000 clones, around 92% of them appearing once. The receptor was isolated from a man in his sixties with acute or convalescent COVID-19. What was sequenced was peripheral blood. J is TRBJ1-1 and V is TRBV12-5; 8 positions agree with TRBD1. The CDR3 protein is CASVSGGTNTEAFF. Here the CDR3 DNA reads TGTGCTAGTGTCTCAGGGGGCACGAACACTGAAGCTTTCTTT.